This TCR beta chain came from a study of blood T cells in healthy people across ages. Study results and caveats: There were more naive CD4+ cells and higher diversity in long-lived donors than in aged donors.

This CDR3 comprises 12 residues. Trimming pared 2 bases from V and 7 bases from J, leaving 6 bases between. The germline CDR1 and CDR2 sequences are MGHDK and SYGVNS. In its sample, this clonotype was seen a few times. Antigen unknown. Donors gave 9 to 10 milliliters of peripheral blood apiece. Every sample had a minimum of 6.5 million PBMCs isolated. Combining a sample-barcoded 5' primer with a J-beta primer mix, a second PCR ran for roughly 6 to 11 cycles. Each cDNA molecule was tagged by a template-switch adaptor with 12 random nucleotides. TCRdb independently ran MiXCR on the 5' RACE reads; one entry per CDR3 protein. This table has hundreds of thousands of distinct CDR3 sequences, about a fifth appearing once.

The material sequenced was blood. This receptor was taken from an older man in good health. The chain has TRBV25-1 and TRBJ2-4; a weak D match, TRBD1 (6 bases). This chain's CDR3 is CASSEQGNIQYF. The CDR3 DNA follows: TGTGCCAGCAGTGAACAGGGGAACATTCAGTACTTC.